A selection of T cell receptor beta chains follows, all from one sample in a study of regulatory T cells in long-lasting Graves disease. TCRdb reanalysed the multiplex PCR reads using MiXCR and keeps one entry per CDR3 protein. Of 500,000 or so distinct CDR3 sequences listed, around 16% were seen once; the top ten hold 9% to 15%. These data also formed part of another study, on T cells in Graves' hyperthyroidism and ophthalmopathy.

The sequences come from peripheral blood mononuclear cells (PBMCs), collected at new diagnosis, from a patient treated with antithyroid drugs. These receptors were taken from a man aged 35-49 years with Graves disease. The CDR3 runs from the conserved cysteine through the conserved F or W. D genes are given only for firm matches. Part of the rows lack a size; the others show once, few, many or a class for expanded clones.

J: TRBJ2-5
length: 13
V: TRBV20-1
D: -
size: -
CDR3: CSVRGGGGETQYF
DNA: TGCAGTGTCAGAGGAGGGGGAGGGGAGACCCAGTACTTC

J: TRBJ2-7
length: 15
V: TRBV6-2/TRBV6-3
D: TRBD1
size: many
CDR3: CASSDTGTVNYEQYF
DNA: TGTGCCAGCAGTGACACCGGGACAGTTAATTACGAGCAGTACTTC

J: TRBJ2-3
length: 12
V: TRBV29-1
D: -
size: -
CDR3: CSVENKGDTQYF
DNA: TGCAGCGTTGAAAACAAGGGAGATACGCAGTATTTT

J: TRBJ2-5
length: 15
V: TRBV5-1
D: TRBD1
size: many
CDR3: CASSMGQGSQETQYF
DNA: TGCGCCAGCAGCATGGGACAGGGATCTCAAGAGACCCAGTACTTC

J: TRBJ1-6
length: 15
V: TRBV6-2/TRBV6-3
D: -
size: -
CDR3: CASSYGRLYNSPLHF
DNA: TGTGCCAGCAGTTACGGACGGCTATATAATTCACCCCTCCACTTT

J: TRBJ2-2
length: 13
V: TRBV30
D: -
size: many
CDR3: CAWSVISTGELFF
DNA: TGTGCCTGGAGTGTCATTAGCACCGGGGAGCTGTTTTTT

J: TRBJ2-1
length: 12
V: TRBV6-2/TRBV6-3
D: -
size: few
CDR3: CASSSLAYEQFF
DNA: TGTGCCAGCAGTTCACTAGCTTATGAGCAGTTCTTC

J: TRBJ2-1
length: 15
V: TRBV4-2
D: -
size: few
CDR3: CASSQVDPIYNEQFF
DNA: TGTGCCAGCAGCCAAGTGGATCCAATCTACAATGAGCAGTTCTTC

J: TRBJ2-7
length: 13
V: TRBV10-3
D: -
size: -
CDR3: CAISRTVNDEQYF
DNA: TGTGCCATCAGCCGGACCGTAAACGACGAGCAGTACTTC

J: TRBJ2-5
length: 15
V: TRBV6-1
D: TRBD1
size: many
CDR3: CASSSDRVVGETQYF
DNA: TGTGCCAGCAGTAGTGACAGGGTGGTTGGTGAGACCCAGTACTTC

J: TRBJ1-1
length: 14
V: TRBV5-1
D: TRBD1
size: many
CDR3: CASSFGTEGLEAFF
DNA: TGCGCCAGCAGCTTTGGGACAGAGGGTCTTGAAGCTTTCTTT

J: TRBJ2-5
length: 15
V: TRBV24-1
D: TRBD1
size: few
CDR3: CATAGAGQGRETQYF
DNA: TGTGCCACCGCTGGGGCGGGACAGGGAAGGGAGACCCAGTACTTC

J: TRBJ2-2
length: 16
V: TRBV12-3/TRBV12-4
D: -
size: -
CDR3: CASSLSGSANTGELFF
DNA: TGTGCCAGCAGTTTATCCGGCAGCGCTAACACCGGGGAGCTGTTTTTT

J: TRBJ2-1
length: 15
V: TRBV28
D: -
size: many
CDR3: CASHKQGSSYNEQFF
DNA: TGTGCCAGCCACAAACAGGGAAGCTCCTACAATGAGCAGTTCTTC

J: TRBJ2-7
length: 13
V: TRBV28
D: -
size: many
CDR3: CASRGGAGYEQYF
DNA: TGTGCCAGCAGGGGGGGAGCGGGCTACGAGCAGTACTTC

J: TRBJ2-1
length: 16
V: TRBV24-1
D: TRBD1
size: many
CDR3: CATSDTRQGEGNEQFF
DNA: TGTGCCACCAGTGATACCAGACAGGGTGAAGGCAATGAGCAGTTCTTC

J: TRBJ2-1
length: 12
V: TRBV12-3/TRBV12-4
D: -
size: many
CDR3: CASVGRYNEQFF
DNA: TGTGCCAGCGTGGGACGCTACAATGAGCAGTTCTTC

J: TRBJ2-3
length: 11
V: TRBV20-1
D: -
size: few
CDR3: CSPGGTDTQYF
DNA: TGCAGCCCGGGGGGCACAGATACGCAGTATTTT

J: TRBJ2-1
length: 12
V: TRBV30
D: -
size: many
CDR3: CAWSVLGLGQFF
DNA: TGTGCCTGGAGTGTATTGGGACTGGGGCAGTTCTTC

J: TRBJ1-5
length: 15
V: TRBV5-4
D: TRBD1
size: -
CDR3: CASSSTRTGIQPQHF
DNA: TGTGCCAGCAGCTCAACCCGGACAGGGATCCAGCCCCAGCATTTT

J: TRBJ2-7
length: 13
V: TRBV20-1
D: TRBD1
size: few
CDR3: CSALRGLIDEQYF
DNA: TGCAGTGCCCTTAGGGGGCTTATCGACGAGCAGTACTTC

J: TRBJ2-3
length: 16
V: TRBV28
D: TRBD2
size: many
CDR3: CASTVTAGAFTDTQYF
DNA: TGTGCCAGCACGGTTACAGCGGGAGCTTTTACAGATACGCAGTATTTT

J: TRBJ2-7
length: 14
V: TRBV13
D: -
size: many
CDR3: CASSQAGTIHEQYF
DNA: TGTGCCAGCAGCCAGGCCGGGACAATCCACGAGCAGTACTTC

J: TRBJ2-5
length: 14
V: TRBV9
D: -
size: few
CDR3: CASSVTGARETQYF
DNA: TGTGCCAGCAGCGTAACGGGGGCGAGAGAGACCCAGTACTTC

J: TRBJ1-3
length: 15
V: TRBV2
D: -
size: -
CDR3: CASSGPLGGGNTIYF
DNA: TGTGCCAGCTCGGGCCCTCTAGGGGGAGGAAACACCATATATTTT

J: TRBJ1-5
length: 15
V: TRBV25-1
D: -
size: few
CDR3: CASSELGGTHQPQHF
DNA: TGTGCCAGCAGTGAACTGGGAGGAACTCATCAGCCCCAGCATTTT

J: TRBJ1-5
length: 15
V: TRBV12-3/TRBV12-4
D: -
size: few
CDR3: CASSLSPRGNQPQHF
DNA: TGTGCCAGCAGTTTATCCCCCCGGGGGAATCAGCCCCAGCATTTT

J: TRBJ2-1
length: 16
V: TRBV20-1
D: TRBD2
size: many
CDR3: CSASQPIAGPYNEQFF
DNA: TGCAGTGCTAGTCAACCCATAGCGGGGCCCTACAATGAGCAGTTCTTC

J: TRBJ1-5
length: 16
V: TRBV27
D: -
size: -
CDR3: CASSFARRHTNQPQHF
DNA: TGTGCCAGCAGTTTCGCGAGGAGACACACCAATCAGCCCCAGCATTTT

J: TRBJ2-7
length: 14
V: TRBV30
D: -
size: many
CDR3: CAWSEPGPTYEQYF
DNA: TGTGCCTGGAGTGAACCGGGCCCAACCTACGAGCAGTACTTC

J: TRBJ2-1
length: 14
V: TRBV12-3/TRBV12-4
D: -
size: -
CDR3: CASSSPDGHNEQFF
DNA: TGTGCCAGCAGTTCCCCGGACGGACACAATGAGCAGTTCTTC

J: TRBJ2-5
length: 16
V: TRBV7-9
D: -
size: many
CDR3: CASSPGQGIPAETQYF
DNA: TGTGCCAGCAGCCCTGGGCAGGGCATCCCGGCGGAGACCCAGTACTTC

J: TRBJ1-4
length: 14
V: TRBV30
D: TRBD1
size: many
CDR3: CAWNGNRGKEKLFF
DNA: TGTGCCTGGAACGGGAACAGGGGGAAAGAAAAACTGTTTTTT

J: TRBJ2-2
length: 15
V: TRBV6-1
D: TRBD1
size: many
CDR3: CASSPGTANTGELFF
DNA: TGTGCCAGCAGTCCCGGGACAGCGAACACCGGGGAGCTGTTTTTT

J: TRBJ2-3
length: 14
V: TRBV30
D: -
size: many
CDR3: CAWSVGGSTDTQYF
DNA: TGTGCCTGGAGTGTAGGGGGGAGCACAGATACGCAGTATTTT

J: TRBJ2-7
length: 15
V: TRBV10-3
D: TRBD1
size: -
CDR3: CAISSPGQGTYEQYF
DNA: TGTGCCATCAGTTCGCCGGGACAGGGGACCTACGAGCAGTACTTC

J: TRBJ1-2
length: 15
V: TRBV6-1
D: TRBD1
size: -
CDR3: CASRDRDRALYGYTF
DNA: TGTGCCAGCAGAGACCGGGACAGGGCACTCTATGGCTACACCTTC

J: TRBJ2-4
length: 16
V: TRBV6-5
D: TRBD1
size: many
CDR3: CASSYGQGASKNIQYF
DNA: TGTGCCAGCAGTTACGGACAGGGGGCGTCCAAAAACATTCAGTACTTC

J: TRBJ2-2
length: 16
V: TRBV6-2/TRBV6-3
D: -
size: many
CDR3: CASSYFGTPNTGELFF
DNA: TGTGCCAGCAGTTACTTTGGGACACCGAACACCGGGGAGCTGTTTTTT

J: TRBJ2-7
length: 16
V: TRBV20-1
D: TRBD2
size: few
CDR3: CSARESSSGRAFEQYF
DNA: TGCAGTGCTAGGGAGTCTTCTAGCGGGAGGGCCTTCGAGCAGTACTTC

J: TRBJ2-2
length: 14
V: TRBV7-9
D: -
size: -
CDR3: CASSLYTGTGELFF
DNA: TGTGCCAGCAGCTTATATACGGGAACCGGGGAGCTGTTTTTT

J: TRBJ2-2
length: 17
V: TRBV30
D: -
size: few
CDR3: CAWRSPGLPRRTGELFF
DNA: TGTGCCTGGAGATCTCCCGGACTCCCGCGACGGACCGGGGAGCTGTTTTTT

J: TRBJ2-1
length: 16
V: TRBV5-1
D: -
size: few
CDR3: CASSLEVSGVYNEQFF
DNA: TGCGCCAGCAGCTTGGAGGTGAGCGGAGTGTACAATGAGCAGTTCTTC

J: TRBJ2-1
length: 18
V: TRBV27
D: TRBD2
size: many
CDR3: CASSPHFVAGASYNEQFF
DNA: TGTGCCAGCAGTCCCCACTTCGTAGCGGGAGCTTCCTACAATGAGCAGTTCTTC

J: TRBJ2-7
length: 11
V: TRBV20-1
D: -
size: many
CDR3: CSARDSYEQYF
DNA: TGCAGTGCTAGAGATTCCTACGAGCAGTACTTC

J: TRBJ2-5
length: 15
V: TRBV18
D: -
size: many
CDR3: CASSHHRGGAETQYF
DNA: TGTGCCAGCTCGCACCACAGGGGAGGAGCAGAGACCCAGTACTTC

J: TRBJ2-7
length: 14
V: TRBV11-3
D: -
size: many
CDR3: CASSPQGPGNEQYF
DNA: TGTGCCAGCAGCCCGCAAGGGCCAGGGAACGAGCAGTACTTC

J: TRBJ1-2
length: 15
V: TRBV5-4
D: -
size: -
CDR3: CASSLEYRTNYGYTF
DNA: TGTGCCAGCAGCTTGGAGTACAGGACAAACTATGGCTACACCTTC

J: TRBJ2-3
length: 18
V: TRBV6-1
D: TRBD2
size: many
CDR3: CASSRITLLAGGGDTQYF
DNA: TGTGCCAGCAGCCGAATTACTCTTCTAGCGGGAGGTGGGGATACGCAGTATTTT

J: TRBJ1-2
length: 14
V: TRBV28
D: -
size: many
CDR3: CASSFRGRVYGYTF
DNA: TGTGCCAGCAGTTTCCGGGGGCGGGTCTATGGCTACACCTTC